The 18 T cell receptor beta chains below all came from one sample that was sequenced in a study of blood T cell repertoires in COVID-19. The data were produced by immunoSEQ multiplex PCR, yet TCRdb's version contains in-frame clones alone and is incomplete. The data show about 180,000 clones, around 83% seen once. The source material was PBMCs or T cells enriched from blood (not recorded which). The source is a man in his forties who had recovered from COVID-19.

The chain combines TRBV30 with TRBJ1-1, with D possibly matching TRBD1 (6 bases). V lost 0 bases, J lost 6 bases, and 14 bases lay in between. Germline V gene lookup returns CDR1 GTSNPN and CDR2 SVGIG (reference sequence). The CDR3 totals 14 residues. CDR3 nucleotides: TGTGCCTGGAGTGTATCCGCAGGGGTCGCTGAAGCTTTCTTT. Translation: CAWSVSAGVAEAFF.

The chain recombines TRBV3-1 (or the pseudogene TRBV3-2) with TRBJ1-2; 10 nucleotides align to TRBD1. Germline CDR1 reads LGHDT; CDR2 reads YNNKEL (reference sequence). The CDR3 runs to 16 residues. The J segment lost 8 bases and the V segment lost 3 bases, leaving 12 bases of the junction unmatched. The CDR3 reads CASSHGLSGTGEGYTF. As DNA, the CDR3 is TGTGCCAGCAGCCACGGATTGTCCGGGACAGGGGAAGGCTACACCTTC.

J is TRBJ1-1 and V is TRBV3-1 (or the pseudogene TRBV3-2); D possibly corresponds to TRBD1 (6 bases). From germline, CDR1 is LGHDT and CDR2 YNNKEL (reference sequence). V gave up 5 bases and J gave up 1 base, with 11 bases separating them. The CDR3 is made up of 14 amino acids. CDR3 bases: TGTGCCAGCAGCTACTGGGGACAGAACACTGAAGCTTTCTTT. This translates into CASSYWGQNTEAFF.

The genes are TRBV7-3 and TRBJ2-1; D is uncertain. V was cut by 2 bases and J by 8 bases, with 7 bases left in between. The CDR3 length is 12 residues. Germline loops: CDR1 SGHTA, CDR2 FQGTGA. CDR3 bases: TGTGCCAGCAGCTTAGGAGCAGATGAGCAGTTCTTC. Amino acid sequence: CASSLGADEQFF.

V and J are TRBV3-1 (or the pseudogene TRBV3-2) and TRBJ1-5; D gene unclear. This CDR3 is 14 amino acids long. Germline lookup yields CDR1 LGHDT and CDR2 YNNKEL (reference sequence). Between the trimmed V and J ends, which lost 1 base and 5 bases, there was a span of 9 bases. CDR3 amino acids: CASSQGISYQPQHF. In DNA form, the CDR3 reads TGTGCCAGCAGCCAAGGAATTAGTTATCAGCCCCAGCATTTT.

This clone came up a few times. This chain links TRBV5-4 with TRBJ1-5; D is undetermined. Between the trimmed V and J ends, which lost 1 base and 0 bases, there was a span of 8 bases. This CDR3 has 15 residues. Germline V CDR1 and CDR2: SGHNT, YYREEE (reference sequence). CDR3 DNA: TGTGCCAGCAGCTTGTGGGAGGCTAGCAATCAGCCCCAGCATTTT. The encoded protein is CASSLWEASNQPQHF.

The rearrangement links TRBV5-4 to TRBJ2-1; D perhaps matches TRBD2 (5 bases). V dropped 4 bases and J dropped 8 bases, with 13 bases sitting between them. In germline, CDR1 is SGHNT, CDR2 YYREEE (reference sequence). The CDR3 extends over 13 amino acids. Written as DNA, the CDR3 is TGTGCCAGCAGCCACCCGAGGGCACATGAGCAGTTCTTC. This gives the protein CASSHPRAHEQFF.

The genes are TRBV18 and TRBJ1-5; D unclear. The length of the CDR3 is 14 residues. Looked up from germline, CDR1 is KGHSH and CDR2 is LQKENI. V dropped 4 bases and J dropped 4 bases, with 11 bases sitting between them. DNA for the CDR3: TGTGCCAGCTCACGTTCGTCCGGGAATCAGCCCCAGCATTTT. Its protein is CASSRSSGNQPQHF.

The chain links TRBV3-1 (or the pseudogene TRBV3-2) to TRBJ1-2; 8 bases are a match to TRBD1. Germline values: CDR1 LGHDT, CDR2 YNNKEL (reference sequence). Trimming at V came to 1 base and at J to 7 bases, leaving 14 bases not matched to a gene. This CDR3 contains 17 residues. The CDR3 DNA reads as TGTGCCAGCAGCCAAGCTCGAATTACCCTGACAGGGGCTGGCTACACCTTC. Its translation: CASSQARITLTGAGYTF.

This clone was recorded a few times. Within the sample, other DNA sequences also encode this same CDR3. The rearrangement uses TRBV24-1 and TRBJ2-7; D might be TRBD1 (6 bases). The V gene's germline CDR1 is KGHDR and CDR2 SFDVKD. V gave up 3 bases and J gave up 4 bases, with 9 bases separating them. There are 13 residues in the CDR3. The CDR3 here is CATSDGGGYEQYF. The CDR3, as DNA: TGTGCCACCAGTGATGGGGGCGGTTACGAGCAGTACTTC.

The table lists this clone with a count of one. The rearrangement links TRBV4-2 to TRBJ2-6; possibly TRBD2 for D (6 bases). Trimming left V 4 bases short and J 0 bases short, with 10 bases between. There are 16 residues in the CDR3. Germline V CDR1 and CDR2: LGHNA, YNFKEQ. CDR3 sequence: CASSRDWGSGANVLTF. CDR3 coding DNA: TGTGCCAGCAGCCGGGACTGGGGCTCTGGGGCCAACGTCCTGACTTTC.

This sequence joins TRBV12-3 or TRBV12-4 and TRBJ2-6, with a tentative D call TRBD2 (5 bases). The CDR3 extends over 12 amino acids. V lost 10 bases and J 2 bases, leaving 6 bases between the germline ends. In DNA, the CDR3 is TGTGCCACCGGGGCTGGGGCCAACGTCCTGACTTTC. Amino acids: CATGAGANVLTF.

This clone appeared a few times. The rearrangement links TRBV11-2 to TRBJ2-1; 7 bases agree with TRBD2. CDR1 is SGHAT, CDR2 FQNNGV, per germline. Trimming took 8 bases from V and 2 from J; bases not matched to a gene: 9. The length of the CDR3 is 15 residues. For the CDR3, the DNA is TGTGCCAGCTCTTTAATAGCGGGCACCTACAATGAGCAGTTCTTC. Its translation: CASSLIAGTYNEQFF. The full variable domain, in which reference TRBV11-2 and TRBJ2-1 provide the parts outside the CDR3, is EAGVAQSPRYKIIEKRQSVAFWCNPISGHATLYWYQQILGQGPKLLIQFQNNGVVDDSQLPKDRFSAERLKGVDSTLKIQPAKLEDSAVYLCASSLIAGTYNEQFFGPGTRLTVL.

V and J are TRBV19 and TRBJ1-2, with TRBD1 identical over 8 bases. This CDR3 has 13 residues. The V gene's germline CDR1 is LNHDA and CDR2 SQIVND (reference sequence). V lost 2 bases to trimming and J lost 8 bases; unmatched junction nucleotides: 4. Here the CDR3 DNA reads TGTGCCAGTAGTATATTGAGGGACAGGGGCTACACCTTC. Amino acids: CASSILRDRGYTF.

V usage is TRBV18 and J usage is TRBJ2-1; TRBD2 is a possible D gene (5 bases). V was shortened by 2 bases and J by 7 bases, with 12 bases between the two germline ends. CDR3 size: 14 residues. CDR1 KGHSH and CDR2 LQKENI come from the germline V gene. The CDR3 region is CASSPTRERNEQFF. Written as DNA, the CDR3 is TGTGCCAGCTCACCAACGAGGGAGCGAAATGAGCAGTTCTTC.

The genes are TRBV2 and TRBJ1-2, with no clear D. The ends were cut back, 7 bases at V and 3 bases at J, with 12 bases in the middle. CDR3 length: 13 residues. Germline values: CDR1 SNHLY, CDR2 FYNNEI. As DNA, the CDR3 is TGTGCCAGCAAGAACAGCGGGGACTATGGCTACACCTTC. Its protein is CASKNSGDYGYTF.

The CDR3 bases are TGTGCCAGTAGTATATGGGGCGATCCTAATGAAAAACTGTTTTTT. It translates to CASSIWGDPNEKLFF. This chain joins TRBV19 and TRBJ1-4, with D maybe TRBD1 (5 bases). V shed 2 bases and J shed 3 bases, with 10 bases lying between them. CDR1 and CDR2 from the germline V gene are LNHDA and SQIVND (reference sequence). The CDR3 consists of 15 residues.

The rearrangement links TRBV5-1 to TRBJ1-2, with 8 bases lining up with TRBD1. The J segment lost 4 bases and the V segment lost 1 base, leaving 6 bases of the junction unmatched. The CDR3 totals 15 residues. Germline V gives CDR1 SGHRS, CDR2 YFSETQ. CDR3 nucleotides: TGCGCCAGCAGCTTGAGCACAGGGGGACCCTATGGCTACACCTTC. It codes for CASSLSTGGPYGYTF.